This T cell receptor beta chain is drawn from a study of cytomegalovirus exposure and HLA in healthy donors. Points from the study as a whole: Some TCR beta chains (over 150 of them) were listed as cytomegalovirus-associated.

Worth noting for this clone: Its antigen remains unknown. At one of its ends the junction is not consistent with the germline gene, which may arise from a read error.

The PCR contained 60 Vbeta and 13 Jbeta primers. Produced via immunoSEQ multiplex PCR; TCRdb's table is partial and in-frame only. Of under 200,000 clones in the sample, approximately 85% are singletons; the top ten hold less than 2.5%. The CDR3 is 14 amino acids. Germline V CDR1 and CDR2: SGHTA, FQGNSA. The chain joins TRBV7-2 to TRBJ2-3; 11 bases agree with TRBD2. The receptor comes from a woman in her forties or fifties in good health and CMV-seronegative. The sample taken for sequencing was PBMCs. This CDR3 reads CASSVAGGGGTQYF. Here the CDR3 DNA reads TGTGCCAGCAGCGTAGCGGGGGGGGGAGGAACGCAGTATTTT.